Listed below are T cell receptor beta chains from one sample, sequenced in a study of lung T cells in sarcoidosis with Löfgren's syndrome. One entry per CDR3 protein results from TCRdb running MiXCR on the reads. The repertoire consists of fewer than 80,000 distinct CDR3 sequences, with around 20% occurring once and the leading ten covering approximately 2.2%. Sequenced input: CD4+ T cells from PBMCs. These receptor sequences come from a human donor with sarcoidosis (Löfgren's syndrome or another form), or a control subject (not recorded which). CDR3s include the opening cysteine and the closing phenylalanine or tryptophan. D genes are given only for firm matches. Not all rows give a size; the values are once, few, many and, for expanded clones, a class.

TRBJ1-1 | . | TRBV20-1 | . | CSARASRRLAFF | TGCAGTGCTAGAGCTTCCAGAAGGTTGGCTTTCTTT
TRBJ2-3 | TRBD2 | TRBV6-4 | . | CASSDASGGKDTQYF | TGTGCCAGCAGTGACGCTAGCGGGGGGAAAGATACGCAGTATTTT
TRBJ1-3 | . | TRBV30 | . | CAWSIGASGNTIYF | TGTGCCTGGAGTATCGGGGCATCTGGAAACACCATATATTTT
TRBJ2-7 | TRBD2 | TRBV18 | few | CASSRGLAGDTYEQYF | TGTGCCAGCTCACGTGGACTAGCGGGAGATACCTACGAGCAGTACTTC
TRBJ2-4 | TRBD2 | TRBV20-1 | few | CSAREPGLEGKNIQYF | TGCAGTGCTAGAGAACCGGGACTAGAGGGCAAAAACATTCAGTACTTC
TRBJ2-2 | TRBD2 | TRBV25-1 | many | CASSGTSPNTGELFF | TGTGCCAGCAGTGGGACTAGCCCGAACACCGGGGAGCTGTTTTTT
TRBJ2-1 | TRBD2 | TRBV6-1 | many | CASSQKRGDYNEQFF | TGTGCCAGCAGCCAAAAGCGGGGGGACTACAATGAGCAGTTCTTC
TRBJ1-3 | . | TRBV20-1 | . | CSASRVDESGNTIYF | TGCAGTGCCAGCCGGGTAGATGAGTCTGGAAACACCATATATTTT
TRBJ1-1 | TRBD1 | TRBV6-8 | many | CASSYPGGYPNTEAFF | TGTGCCAGCAGTTACCCAGGGGGTTACCCGAACACTGAAGCTTTCTTT
TRBJ2-3 | . | TRBV20-1 | many | CSASEAAYTDTQYF | TGCAGTGCTAGTGAGGCAGCCTACACAGATACGCAGTATTTT
TRBJ2-7 | . | TRBV5-1 | . | CASSLDGEYEQYF | TGCGCCAGCAGCTTGGATGGAGAATACGAGCAGTACTTC
TRBJ2-7 | . | TRBV11-2 | . | CASSLESGYSYEQYF | TGTGCCAGCAGCTTAGAGTCAGGGTACTCCTACGAGCAGTACTTC
TRBJ2-3 | TRBD2 | TRBV5-5 | once | CASSPRGGRVDTQYF | TGTGCCAGCAGCCCCCGTGGTGGGAGGGTAGATACGCAGTATTTT
TRBJ1-1 | . | TRBV7-8 | . | CASSLALPGAGTEAFF | TGTGCCAGCAGCTTAGCGCTACCGGGGGCGGGAACTGAAGCTTTCTTT
TRBJ2-3 | . | TRBV6-1 | many | CASKGDLTSTDTQYF | TGTGCCAGCAAGGGAGACCTAACTAGCACAGATACGCAGTATTTT
TRBJ2-3 | . | TRBV29-1 | . | CSVSRGPEPTDTQYF | TGCAGCGTTTCTCGGGGGCCGGAGCCCACAGATACGCAGTATTTT
TRBJ1-1 | . | TRBV7-2 | many | CASSPTSTEAFF | TGTGCCAGCAGCCCCACTAGCACTGAAGCTTTCTTT
TRBJ1-5 | TRBD1 | TRBV10-2 | many | CASKTGTGNQPQHF | TGCGCCAGCAAGACAGGGACCGGCAATCAGCCCCAGCATTTT